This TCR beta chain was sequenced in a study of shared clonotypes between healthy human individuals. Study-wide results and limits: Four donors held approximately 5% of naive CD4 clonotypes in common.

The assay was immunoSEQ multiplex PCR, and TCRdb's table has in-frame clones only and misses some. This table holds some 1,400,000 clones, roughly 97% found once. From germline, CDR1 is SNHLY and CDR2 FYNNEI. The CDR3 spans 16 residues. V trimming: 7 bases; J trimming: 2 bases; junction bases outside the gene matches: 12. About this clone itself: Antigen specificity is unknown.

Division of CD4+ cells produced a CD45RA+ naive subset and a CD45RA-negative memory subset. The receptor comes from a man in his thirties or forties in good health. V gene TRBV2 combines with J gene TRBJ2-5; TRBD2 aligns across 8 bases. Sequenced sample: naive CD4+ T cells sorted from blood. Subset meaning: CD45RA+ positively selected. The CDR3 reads CASKRWAGGTQETQYF. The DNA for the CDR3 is TGTGCCAGCAAACGTTGGGCGGGAGGAACACAAGAGACCCAGTACTTC. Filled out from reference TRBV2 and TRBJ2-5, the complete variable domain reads EPEVTQTPSHQVTQMGQEVILRCVPISNHLYFYWYRQILGQKVEFLVSFYNNEISEKSEIFDDQFSVERPDGSNFTLKIRSTKLEDSAMYFCASKRWAGGTQETQYFGPGTRLLVL.